These 7 T cell receptor beta chains share one sample of origin, sequenced in a study of blood T cell repertoires in COVID-19. Data came from immunoSEQ multiplex PCR; TCRdb stores just in-frame clones and leaves some out. Of 150,000 to 200,000 clones in the sample, about 80% are singletons; the top ten hold 6.5% to 8.5%. The specimen sequenced was peripheral blood. These receptors originate from a middle-aged woman with COVID-19, enrolled during active disease.

The genes are TRBV10-3 and TRBJ2-1; 11 positions match TRBD2. The CDR3 has 14 amino acids. V lost 8 bases, J lost 10 bases, and 10 bases stayed unmatched. Germline assignment: CDR1 ENHRY and CDR2 SYGVKD. CDR3 sequence reads: CAIEASGRRQEQFF. DNA of the CDR3: TGTGCCATCGAGGCTAGCGGGAGGAGGCAAGAGCAGTTCTTC.

V usage is TRBV27 and J usage is TRBJ2-1; 9 nucleotides match TRBD1. Germline lookup yields CDR1 MNHEY and CDR2 SMNVEV (reference sequence). The CDR3 loop spans 13 amino acids. V trimming: 6 bases; J trimming: 15 bases; junction bases outside the gene matches: 12. The CDR3 DNA reads TGTGCCAGCAGGATCCCCGGGACAGGGCACCGGTTCTTC. Protein: CASRIPGTGHRFF.

The chain uses TRBV19 and TRBJ2-1; 11 bases map to TRBD2. Losses at the gene ends were 3 bases for V and 7 bases for J; bases not matched to a gene: 11. Looked up from germline, CDR1 is LNHDA and CDR2 is SQIVND (reference sequence). The CDR3 is 17 residues long. CDR3 nucleotides: TGTGCCAGTAGTATTAGCGGGAGGGCCCTCGGTCTGAATGAGCAGTTCTTC. As protein: CASSISGRALGLNEQFF. Filled out from reference TRBV19 and TRBJ2-1, the complete variable domain reads DGGITQSPKYLFRKEGQNVTLSCEQNLNHDAMYWYRQDPGQGLRLIYYSQIVNDFQKGDIAEGYSVSREKKESFPLTVTSAQKNPTAFYLCASSISGRALGLNEQFFGPGTRLTVL.

The chain employs TRBV9 and TRBJ2-7, with D perhaps matching TRBD2 (5 bases). Trimming left V 4 bases short and J 3 bases short, with 20 bases between. Looked up from germline, CDR1 is SGDLS and CDR2 is YYNGEE. The CDR3 runs to 16 residues. CDR3 DNA: TGTGCCAGCAGCAGATCAGGACTCGCGAATTACTACGAGCAGTACTTC. This encodes CASSRSGLANYYEQYF. The complete variable domain, with remaining parts taken from reference TRBV9 and TRBJ2-7, reads DSGVTQTPKHLITATGQRVTLRCSPRSGDLSVYWYQQSLDQGLQFLIQYYNGEERAKGNILERFSAQQFPDLHSELNLSSLELGDSALYFCASSRSGLANYYEQYFGPGTRLTVT.

The CDR3 DNA reads as TGTGCCAGCAGCTTAGTAGCAGGGGCCCCGTTAATATCTGGCTACACCTTC. It is translated as CASSLVAGAPLISGYTF. The genes are TRBV7-9 and TRBJ1-2; D perhaps matches TRBD1 (6 bases). V was clipped by 1 base and J by 7 bases, with 22 bases between them. Per the germline V gene, CDR1 is SEHNR and CDR2 is FQNEAQ (reference sequence). This CDR3 comprises 17 residues.

The rearrangement links TRBV19 to TRBJ2-7, with D tentatively TRBD1 (5 bases). The CDR3 runs 14 residues. The V gene lost 2 bases and the J gene lost 5 bases, with 13 bases spanning the gap. Germline V CDR1 and CDR2: LNHDA, SQIVND (reference sequence). The CDR3 loop is CASSIRAGYNEQYV. The CDR3 bases are TGTGCCAGTAGTATAAGGGCAGGGTACAACGAGCAGTACGTC.

This chain connects TRBV7-9 to TRBJ2-3; D may be TRBD1 (6 bases). Trimming stripped 3 bases from V and 4 bases from J, with 14 bases between. This CDR3 has 15 amino acids. Germline-derived CDR1 and CDR2 are SEHNR and FQNEAQ (reference sequence). The DNA for the CDR3 is TGTGCCAGCAGCTTTCCGCCAGGGGACGCAGATACGCAGTATTTT. Protein: CASSFPPGDADTQYF.